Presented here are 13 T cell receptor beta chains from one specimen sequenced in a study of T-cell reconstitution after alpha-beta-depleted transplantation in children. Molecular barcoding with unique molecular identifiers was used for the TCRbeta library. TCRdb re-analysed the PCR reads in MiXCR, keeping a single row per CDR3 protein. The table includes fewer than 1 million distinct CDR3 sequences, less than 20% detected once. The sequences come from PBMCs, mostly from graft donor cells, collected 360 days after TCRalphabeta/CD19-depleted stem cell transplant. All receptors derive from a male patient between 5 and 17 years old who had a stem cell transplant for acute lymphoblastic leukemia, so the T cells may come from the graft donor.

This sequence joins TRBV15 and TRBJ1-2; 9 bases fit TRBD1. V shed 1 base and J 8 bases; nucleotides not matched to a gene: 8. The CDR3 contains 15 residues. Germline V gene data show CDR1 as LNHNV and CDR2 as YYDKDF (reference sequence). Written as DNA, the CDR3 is TGTGCCACCAGCAGAGCGACAGGGGGTTATTTGGGCTACACCTTC. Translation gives CATSRATGGYLGYTF.

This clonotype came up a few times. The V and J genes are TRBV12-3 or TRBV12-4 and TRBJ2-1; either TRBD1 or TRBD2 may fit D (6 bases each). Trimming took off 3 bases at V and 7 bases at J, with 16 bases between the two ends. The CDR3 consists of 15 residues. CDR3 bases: TGTGCCAGCAGTTTGGGAACAGTAGGGGGGAATGAGCAGTTCTTC. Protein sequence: CASSLGTVGGNEQFF.

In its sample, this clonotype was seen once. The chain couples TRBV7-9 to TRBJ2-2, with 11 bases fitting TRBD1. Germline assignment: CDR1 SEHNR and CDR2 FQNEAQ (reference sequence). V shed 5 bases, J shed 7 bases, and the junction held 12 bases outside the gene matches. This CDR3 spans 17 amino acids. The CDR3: CASSLSPDRGRGGELFF. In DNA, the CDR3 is TGTGCCAGCAGCCTTAGCCCGGACAGGGGGCGAGGCGGGGAGCTGTTTTTT.

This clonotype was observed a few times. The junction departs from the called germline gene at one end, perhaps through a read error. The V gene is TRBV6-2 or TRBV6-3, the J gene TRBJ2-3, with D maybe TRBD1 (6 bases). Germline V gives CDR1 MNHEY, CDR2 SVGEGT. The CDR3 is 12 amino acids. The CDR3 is CASSFQRDKLHF. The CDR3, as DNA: TGTGCCAGCAGTTTTCAGAGGGACAAACTCCATTTT.

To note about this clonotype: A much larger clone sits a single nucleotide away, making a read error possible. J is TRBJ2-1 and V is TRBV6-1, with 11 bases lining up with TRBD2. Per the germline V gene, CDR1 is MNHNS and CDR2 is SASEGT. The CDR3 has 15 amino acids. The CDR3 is CASIQTSGDYNEQSF. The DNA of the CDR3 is TGTGCCAGCATCCAGACTAGCGGGGATTACAATGAGCAGTCCTTC.

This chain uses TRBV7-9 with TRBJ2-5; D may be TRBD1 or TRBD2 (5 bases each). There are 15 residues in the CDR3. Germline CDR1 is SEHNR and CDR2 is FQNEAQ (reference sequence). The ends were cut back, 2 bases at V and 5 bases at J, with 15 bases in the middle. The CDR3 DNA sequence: TGTGCCAGCAGCTTACTCTGGGGCCGAGGGGAGACCCAGTACTTC. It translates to CASSLLWGRGETQYF.

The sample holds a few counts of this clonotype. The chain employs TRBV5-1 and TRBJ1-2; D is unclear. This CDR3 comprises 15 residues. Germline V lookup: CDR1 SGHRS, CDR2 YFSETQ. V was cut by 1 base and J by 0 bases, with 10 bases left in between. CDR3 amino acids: CASSLRPRANYGYTF. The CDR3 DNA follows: TGCGCCAGCAGCTTGAGGCCACGAGCTAACTATGGCTACACCTTC.

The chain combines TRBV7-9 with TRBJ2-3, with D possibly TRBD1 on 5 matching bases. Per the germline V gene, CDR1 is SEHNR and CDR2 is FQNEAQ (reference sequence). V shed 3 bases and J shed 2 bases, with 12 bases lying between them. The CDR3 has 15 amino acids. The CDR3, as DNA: TGTGCCAGCAGCTTCGGACAAGTAAACACAGATACGCAGTATTTT. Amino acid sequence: CASSFGQVNTDTQYF. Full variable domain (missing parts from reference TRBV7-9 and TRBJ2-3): DTGVSQNPRHKITKRGQNVTFRCDPISEHNRLYWYRQTLGQGPEFLTYFQNEAQLEKSRLLSDRFSAERPKGSFSTLEIQRTEQGDSAMYLCASSFGQVNTDTQYFGPGTRLTVL.

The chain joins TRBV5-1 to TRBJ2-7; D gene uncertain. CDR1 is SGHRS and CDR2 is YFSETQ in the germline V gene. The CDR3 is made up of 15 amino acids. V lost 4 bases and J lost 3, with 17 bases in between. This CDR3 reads CASSIRPGGRYEQYF. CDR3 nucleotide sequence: TGCGCCAGCAGCATCCGCCCAGGCGGACGCTACGAGCAGTACTTC. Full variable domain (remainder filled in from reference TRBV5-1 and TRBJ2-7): KAGVTQTPRYLIKTRGQQVTLSCSPISGHRSVSWYQQTPGQGLQFLFEYFSETQRNKGNFPGRFSGRQFSNSRSEMNVSTLELGDSALYLCASSIRPGGRYEQYFGPGTRLTVT.

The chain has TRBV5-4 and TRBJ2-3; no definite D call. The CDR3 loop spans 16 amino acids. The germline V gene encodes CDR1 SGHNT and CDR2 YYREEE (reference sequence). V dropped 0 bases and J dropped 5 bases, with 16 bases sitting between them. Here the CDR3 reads CASSLDTGGNGDTQYF. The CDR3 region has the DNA TGTGCCAGCAGCTTGGACACGGGTGGGAATGGAGATACGCAGTATTTT.

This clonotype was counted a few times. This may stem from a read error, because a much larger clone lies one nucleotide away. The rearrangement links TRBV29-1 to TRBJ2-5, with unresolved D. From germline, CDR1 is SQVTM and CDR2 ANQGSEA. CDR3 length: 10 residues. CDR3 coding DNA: TGCAGCGTTGACCACGAGACCCAGTACTTC. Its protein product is CSVDHETQYF.

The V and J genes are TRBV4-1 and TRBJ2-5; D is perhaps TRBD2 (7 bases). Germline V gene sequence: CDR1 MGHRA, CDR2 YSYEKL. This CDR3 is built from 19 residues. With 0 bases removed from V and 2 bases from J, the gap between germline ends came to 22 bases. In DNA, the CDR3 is TGCGCCAGCAGCCAAGATTCGGGGGGCGGGACGGGCGGACAAGAGACCCAGTACTTC. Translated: CASSQDSGGGTGGQETQYF.

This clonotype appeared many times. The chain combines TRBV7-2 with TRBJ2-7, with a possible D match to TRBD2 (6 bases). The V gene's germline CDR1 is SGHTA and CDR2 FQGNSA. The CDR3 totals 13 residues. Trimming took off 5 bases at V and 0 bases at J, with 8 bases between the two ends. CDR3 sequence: CASSGDFSYEQYF. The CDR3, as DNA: TGTGCCAGCAGCGGGGACTTCTCCTACGAGCAGTACTTC.